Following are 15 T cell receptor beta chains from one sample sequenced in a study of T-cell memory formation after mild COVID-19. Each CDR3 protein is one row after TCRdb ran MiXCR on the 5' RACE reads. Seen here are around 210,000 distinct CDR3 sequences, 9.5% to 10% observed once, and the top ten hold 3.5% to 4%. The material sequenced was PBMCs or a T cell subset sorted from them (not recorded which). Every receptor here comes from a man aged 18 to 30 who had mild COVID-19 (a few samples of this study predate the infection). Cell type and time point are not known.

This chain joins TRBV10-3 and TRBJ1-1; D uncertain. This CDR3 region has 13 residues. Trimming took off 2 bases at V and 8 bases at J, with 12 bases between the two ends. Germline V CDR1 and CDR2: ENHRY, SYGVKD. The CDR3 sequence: CAISETLFSEAFF. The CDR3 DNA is TGTGCCATCAGTGAGACGTTATTTAGCGAAGCTTTCTTT.

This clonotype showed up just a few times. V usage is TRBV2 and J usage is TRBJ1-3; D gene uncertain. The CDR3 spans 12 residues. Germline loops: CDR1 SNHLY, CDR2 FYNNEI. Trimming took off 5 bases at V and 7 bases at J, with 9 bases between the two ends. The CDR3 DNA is TGTGCCAGCAGTTCAGGCCCCAACACCATATATTTT. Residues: CASSSGPNTIYF. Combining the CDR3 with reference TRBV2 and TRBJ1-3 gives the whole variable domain EPEVTQTPSHQVTQMGQEVILRCVPISNHLYFYWYRQILGQKVEFLVSFYNNEISEKSEIFDDQFSVERPDGSNFTLKIRSTKLEDSAMYFCASSSGPNTIYFGEGSWLTVV.

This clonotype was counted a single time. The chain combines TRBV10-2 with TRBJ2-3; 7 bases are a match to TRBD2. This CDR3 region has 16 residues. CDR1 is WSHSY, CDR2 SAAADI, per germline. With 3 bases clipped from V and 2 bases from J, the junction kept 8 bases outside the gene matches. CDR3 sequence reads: CASSDPSGPTTDTQYF. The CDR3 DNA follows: TGCGCCAGCAGTGACCCTAGCGGACCTACCACAGATACGCAGTATTTT.

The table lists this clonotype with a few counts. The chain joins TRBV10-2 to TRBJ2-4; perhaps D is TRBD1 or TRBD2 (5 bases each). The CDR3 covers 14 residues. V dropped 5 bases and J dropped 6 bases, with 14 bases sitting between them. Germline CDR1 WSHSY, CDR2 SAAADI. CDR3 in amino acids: CASSHGRGSNIQYF. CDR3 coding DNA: TGCGCCAGCAGTCACGGACGGGGCTCAAACATTCAGTACTTC.

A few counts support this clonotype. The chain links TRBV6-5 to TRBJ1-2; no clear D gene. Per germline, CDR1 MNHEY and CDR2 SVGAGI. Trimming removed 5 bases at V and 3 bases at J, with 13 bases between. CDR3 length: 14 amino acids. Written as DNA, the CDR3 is TGTGCCAGCAGTGCACGGGGTGATCACTATGGCTACACCTTC. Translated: CASSARGDHYGYTF.

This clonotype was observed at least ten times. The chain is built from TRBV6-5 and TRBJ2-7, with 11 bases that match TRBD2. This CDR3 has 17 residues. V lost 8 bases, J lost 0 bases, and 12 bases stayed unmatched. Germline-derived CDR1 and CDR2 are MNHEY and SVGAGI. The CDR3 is CASGWLAGGKSSYEQYF. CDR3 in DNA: TGTGCCAGCGGGTGGCTAGCGGGGGGAAAAAGCTCCTACGAGCAGTACTTC.

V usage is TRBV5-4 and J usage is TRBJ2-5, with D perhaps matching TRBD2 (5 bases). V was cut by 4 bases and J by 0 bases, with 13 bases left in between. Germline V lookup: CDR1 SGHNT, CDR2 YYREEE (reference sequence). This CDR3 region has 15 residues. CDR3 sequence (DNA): TGTGCCAGCAGCCGAGACTCGGGGTACCAAGAGACCCAGTACTTC. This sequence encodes CASSRDSGYQETQYF.

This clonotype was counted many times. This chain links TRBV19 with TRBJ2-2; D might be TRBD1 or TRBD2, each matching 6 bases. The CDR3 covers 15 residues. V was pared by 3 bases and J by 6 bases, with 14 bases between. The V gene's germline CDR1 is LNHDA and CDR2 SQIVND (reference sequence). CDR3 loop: CASSMFGGQAGELFF. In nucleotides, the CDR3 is TGTGCCAGTAGTATGTTTGGGGGGCAGGCCGGGGAGCTGTTTTTT.

The CDR3 DNA follows: TGCAGCGTTGCAGGGGGCGGGCTCGAGCAGTACTTC. It yields the protein CSVAGGGLEQYF. V usage is TRBV29-1 and J usage is TRBJ2-7; 8 positions match TRBD1. Per the germline V gene, CDR1 is SQVTM and CDR2 is ANQGSEA. With 4 bases clipped from V and 6 bases from J, the junction kept 5 bases outside the gene matches. The CDR3 is 12 residues long.

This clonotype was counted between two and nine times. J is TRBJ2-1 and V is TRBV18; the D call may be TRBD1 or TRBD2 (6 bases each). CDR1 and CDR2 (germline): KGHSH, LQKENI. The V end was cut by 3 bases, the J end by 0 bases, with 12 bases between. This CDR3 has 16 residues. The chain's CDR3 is CASSPDGGGSYNEQFF. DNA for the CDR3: TGTGCCAGCTCACCGGATGGAGGGGGCTCCTACAATGAGCAGTTCTTC.

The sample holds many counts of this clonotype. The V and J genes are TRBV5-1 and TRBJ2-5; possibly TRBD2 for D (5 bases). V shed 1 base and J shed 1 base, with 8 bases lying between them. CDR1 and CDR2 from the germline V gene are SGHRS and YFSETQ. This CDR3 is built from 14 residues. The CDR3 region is CASSLSGSQETQYF. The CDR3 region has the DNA TGCGCCAGCAGCTTGTCGGGGTCCCAAGAGACCCAGTACTTC.

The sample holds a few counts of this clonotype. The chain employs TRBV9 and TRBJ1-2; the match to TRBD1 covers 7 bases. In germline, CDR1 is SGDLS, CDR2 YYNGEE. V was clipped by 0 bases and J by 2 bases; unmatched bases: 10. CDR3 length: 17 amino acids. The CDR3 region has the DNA TGTGCCAGCAGCGTAGATCTGGGACAGTCCATCAACTATGGCTACACCTTC. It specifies CASSVDLGQSINYGYTF.

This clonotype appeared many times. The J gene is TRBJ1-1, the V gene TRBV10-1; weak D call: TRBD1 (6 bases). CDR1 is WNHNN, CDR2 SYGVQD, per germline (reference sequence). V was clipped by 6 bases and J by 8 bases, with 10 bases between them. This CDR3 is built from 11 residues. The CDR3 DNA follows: TGCGCCAGCAGCACTGGGACAGAAGCTTTCTTT. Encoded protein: CASSTGTEAFF.

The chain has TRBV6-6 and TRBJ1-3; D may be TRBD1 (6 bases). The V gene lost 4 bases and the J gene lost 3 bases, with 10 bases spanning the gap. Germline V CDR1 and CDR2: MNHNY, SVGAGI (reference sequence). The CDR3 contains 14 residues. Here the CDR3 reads CASSSGQSGNTIYF. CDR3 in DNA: TGTGCCAGCAGTTCAGGACAGAGTGGAAACACCATATATTTT.

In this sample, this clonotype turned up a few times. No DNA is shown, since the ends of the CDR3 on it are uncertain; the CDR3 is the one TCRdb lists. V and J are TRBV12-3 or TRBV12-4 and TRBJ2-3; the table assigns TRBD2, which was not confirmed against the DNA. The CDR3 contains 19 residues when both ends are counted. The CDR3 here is CASSFGAGLAGGLTDTQYF.